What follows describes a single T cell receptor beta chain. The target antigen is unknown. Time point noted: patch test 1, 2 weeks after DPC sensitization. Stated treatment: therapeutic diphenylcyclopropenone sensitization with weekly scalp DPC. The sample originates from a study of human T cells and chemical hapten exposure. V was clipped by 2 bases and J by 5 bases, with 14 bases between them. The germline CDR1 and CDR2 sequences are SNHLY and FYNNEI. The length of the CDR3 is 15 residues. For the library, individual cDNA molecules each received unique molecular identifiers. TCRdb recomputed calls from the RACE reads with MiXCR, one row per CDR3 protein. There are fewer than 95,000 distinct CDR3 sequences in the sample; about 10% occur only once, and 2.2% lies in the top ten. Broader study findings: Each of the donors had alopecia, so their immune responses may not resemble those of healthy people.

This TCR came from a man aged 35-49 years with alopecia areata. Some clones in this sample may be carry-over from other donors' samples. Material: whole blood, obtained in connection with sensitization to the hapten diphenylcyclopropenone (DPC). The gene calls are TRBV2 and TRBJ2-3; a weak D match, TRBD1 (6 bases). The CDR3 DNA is TGTGCCAGCAGTGAATCCAGGGGCCGGGGAGATACGCAGTATTTT. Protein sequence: CASSESRGRGDTQYF.